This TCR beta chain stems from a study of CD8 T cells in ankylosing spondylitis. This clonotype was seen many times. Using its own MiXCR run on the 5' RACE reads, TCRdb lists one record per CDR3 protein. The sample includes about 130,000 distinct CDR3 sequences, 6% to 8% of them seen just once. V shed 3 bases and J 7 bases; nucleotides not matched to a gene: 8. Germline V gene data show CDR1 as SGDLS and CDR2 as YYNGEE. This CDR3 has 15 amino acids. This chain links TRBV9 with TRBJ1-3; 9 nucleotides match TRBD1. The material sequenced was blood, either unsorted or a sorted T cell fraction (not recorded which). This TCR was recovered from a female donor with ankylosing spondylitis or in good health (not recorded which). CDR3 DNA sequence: TGTGCCAGCAGCGCTACCGGGACAGGGTGGAACACCATATATTTT. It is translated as CASSATGTGWNTIYF.